One T cell receptor (beta chain) is described in this entry. What it binds is not known. The source of the sample is a study of shared clonotypes between healthy human individuals. Points from the study as a whole: About 5% was the fraction of naive CD4 clonotypes found shared across a few donors. The sampled material consisted only of blood, and tissue repertoires are likely to differ. Generally, naive subsets came out with larger estimated richness than memory subsets.

Libraries were prepared by immunoSEQ multiplex PCR; TCRdb keeps only in-frame clonotypes and omits some of them. This sample has about 2,500,000 clones, with over 85% found just once. Per the germline V gene, CDR1 is ENHRY and CDR2 is SYGVKD. Trimming took 0 bases from V and 6 from J; bases not matched to a gene: 7. The CDR3 is made up of 16 amino acids. Sample: naive CD4+ T cells sorted from blood. Subset: CD45RA+ positively selected. The receptor comes from a man aged 18 to 30 in good health. V and J are TRBV10-3 and TRBJ2-5; 10 bases align to TRBD2. CDR3 in DNA: TGTGCCATCAGTGAGTCTGGGCTAGCGGGGGCCAAGACCCAGTACTTC. This encodes CAISESGLAGAKTQYF.